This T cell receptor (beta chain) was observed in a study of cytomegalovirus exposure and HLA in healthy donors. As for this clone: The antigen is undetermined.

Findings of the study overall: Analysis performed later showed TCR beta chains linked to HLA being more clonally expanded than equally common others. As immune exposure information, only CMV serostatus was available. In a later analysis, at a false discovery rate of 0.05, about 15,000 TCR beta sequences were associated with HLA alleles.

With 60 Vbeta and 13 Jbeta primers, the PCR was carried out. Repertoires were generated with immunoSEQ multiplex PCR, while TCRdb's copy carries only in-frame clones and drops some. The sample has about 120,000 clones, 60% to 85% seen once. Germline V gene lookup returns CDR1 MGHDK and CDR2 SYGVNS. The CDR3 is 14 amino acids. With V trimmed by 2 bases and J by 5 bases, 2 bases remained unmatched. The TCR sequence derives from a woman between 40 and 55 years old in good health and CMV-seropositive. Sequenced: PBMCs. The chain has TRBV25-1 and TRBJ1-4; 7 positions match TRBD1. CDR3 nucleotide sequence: TGTGCCAGCAGTGAAGGCAGGGGGAATGAAAAACTGTTTTTT. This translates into CASSEGRGNEKLFF.